A selection of T cell receptor beta chains follows, all from one sample in a study of cytomegalovirus exposure and HLA in healthy donors. Clones were sequenced by immunoSEQ multiplex PCR, and TCRdb holds only the in-frame ones, with some missing. The sample contains roughly 180,000 clones, roughly 80% of which appear only once. Sequenced input: PBMCs. These receptors were collected from a girl under 18 in good health and CMV-seropositive. Each CDR3 is given with its conserved first and last residue. The D gene is left open where the match is weak. Clone size is given for some rows only: seen once, a few or many times, or a class if the clone is expanded.

d_gene	v_gene	j_gene	abundance	CDR3aa	CDR3nt
TRBD1	TRBV10-1	TRBJ2-2	NA	CASSADRVTGELFF	TGCGCCAGCAGTGCGGACAGGGTCACCGGGGAGCTGTTTTTT
TRBD2	TRBV5-1	TRBJ2-1	NA	CASSLAGGRSSYNEQFF	TGCGCCAGCAGCTTGGCCGGCGGGAGGAGCTCCTACAATGAGCAGTTCTTC
NA	TRBV6-1	TRBJ2-3	NA	CASSEDLYSTDTQYF	TGTGCCAGCAGTGAAGATCTATATAGCACAGATACGCAGTATTTT
NA	TRBV7-8	TRBJ1-2	NA	CASSYPGGESYGYTF	TGTGCCAGCAGCTACCCCGGGGGGGAGTCCTATGGCTACACCTTC
NA	TRBV19	TRBJ1-1	NA	CASTAEGVRRNTEAFF	TGTGCCAGTACTGCTGAAGGTGTTAGGAGGAACACTGAAGCTTTCTTT
TRBD2	TRBV6-5	TRBJ2-2	NA	CASSRSPSGTGELFF	TGTGCCAGCAGCCGTAGCCCTAGCGGGACCGGGGAGCTGTTTTTT
NA	TRBV25-1	TRBJ2-7	NA	CASSEWGRGSGEQYF	TGTGCCAGCAGTGAATGGGGCAGGGGATCGGGCGAGCAGTACTTC
NA	TRBV21-1	TRBJ2-2	NA	CASSNYLGLAGVGETGELFF	TGTGCCAGCAGCAACTACTTGGGACTAGCGGGAGTGGGAGAGACCGGGGAGCTGTTTTTT
NA	TRBV4-3	TRBJ2-1	NA	CASSQAPGESGYNEQFF	TGCGCCAGCAGCCAAGCCCCCGGGGAGTCCGGCTACAATGAGCAGTTCTTC
TRBD1	TRBV2	TRBJ1-1	NA	CASSGIDRGEAFF	TGTGCCAGCAGTGGAATAGACAGGGGTGAAGCTTTCTTT
NA	TRBV7-2	TRBJ2-5	NA	CASSIQYGTKETQYF	TGTGCCAGCAGCATACAATACGGGACAAAGGAGACCCAGTACTTC
NA	TRBV2	TRBJ2-7	NA	CASSVLDYEQYF	TGTGCCAGCAGTGTATTAGATTACGAGCAGTACTTC
NA	TRBV25-1	TRBJ1-1	few	CASSAEQVTEAFF	TGTGCCAGCAGTGCCGAACAGGTGACTGAAGCTTTCTTT
NA	TRBV19	TRBJ1-1	few	CASRANTEAFF	TGTGCCAGTAGGGCGAACACTGAAGCTTTCTTT
TRBD2	TRBV5-4	TRBJ2-3	NA	CASSLSPSGSTRQYF	TGTGCCAGCAGCTTGTCTCCTAGCGGGAGTACCCGGCAGTATTTT
TRBD1	TRBV7-9	TRBJ2-1	NA	CASSSRQGNNEQFF	TGTGCCAGCAGCTCGCGACAGGGCAACAATGAGCAGTTCTTC
TRBD1	TRBV5-1	TRBJ2-7	NA	CASSWGQGYEQYF	TGCGCCAGCAGTTGGGGACAGGGCTACGAGCAGTACTTC
TRBD1	TRBV5-6	TRBJ2-3	NA	CASSLDRGKADTQYF	TGTGCCAGCAGCTTGGACAGGGGGAAAGCAGATACGCAGTATTTT
TRBD2	TRBV29-1	TRBJ2-5	once	CSVQLTSGGIETQYF	TGCAGCGTTCAACTTACTAGCGGGGGGATCGAGACCCAGTACTTC
TRBD2	TRBV4-3	TRBJ2-3	NA	CASSQDVYLAGAGLGTDTQYF	TGCGCCAGCAGCCAAGATGTCTACCTAGCGGGAGCGGGGTTGGGCACAGATACGCAGTATTTT
NA	TRBV28	TRBJ1-2	NA	CASSFRTAYGYTF	TGTGCCAGCAGTTTCCGGACAGCTTATGGCTACACCTTC
NA	TRBV5-6	TRBJ1-4	NA	CASSPSRVRADLNEKLFF	TGTGCCAGCAGCCCCTCGCGTGTCAGGGCTGACCTGAATGAAAAACTGTTTTTT
NA	TRBV7-6	TRBJ2-3	NA	CASSGASTDTQYF	TGTGCCAGCAGTGGAGCCAGCACAGATACGCAGTATTTT
TRBD1	TRBV30	TRBJ2-7	NA	CAWSDRTYEQYF	TGTGCCTGGTCGGACAGGACCTACGAGCAGTACTTC
TRBD1	TRBV7-2	TRBJ1-1	NA	CASSLVTGVGTEAFF	TGTGCCAGCAGCTTAGTAACAGGGGTAGGCACTGAAGCTTTCTTT
TRBD2	TRBV4-2	TRBJ2-7	once	CASSQAGTSGREQYF	TGTGCCAGCAGCCAAGCCGGGACTAGCGGGAGGGAGCAGTACTTC
TRBD1	TRBV4-1	TRBJ1-2	once	CASSQVKRRDRGEYGYTF	TGCGCCAGCAGCCAAGTCAAACGGCGGGACAGGGGCGAGTATGGCTACACCTTC
NA	TRBV7-6	TRBJ2-3	NA	CASSFGLFTDTQYF	TGTGCCAGCAGCTTTGGACTGTTCACAGATACGCAGTATTTT
NA	TRBV7-9	TRBJ1-5	NA	CASSPSVPEGNQPQHF	TGTGCCAGCAGCCCCAGTGTTCCCGAGGGCAATCAGCCCCAGCATTTT
NA	TRBV7-8	TRBJ1-2	few	CAIRDSSDYGYTF	TGTGCCATCCGTGACAGTTCCGACTATGGCTACACCTTC
TRBD2	TRBV11-2	TRBJ2-5	once	CASSPGTSGQVETQYF	TGTGCCAGCAGCCCGGGGACTAGCGGACAAGTGGAGACCCAGTACTTC
TRBD1	TRBV7-3	TRBJ2-7	NA	CASSITGGNSYEQYF	TGTGCCAGCAGCATAACAGGGGGAAACTCCTACGAGCAGTACTTC
NA	TRBV6-1	TRBJ2-1	NA	CASSVEAGRNNEQFF	TGTGCCAGCAGTGTTGAGGCAGGGAGGAACAATGAGCAGTTCTTC
NA	TRBV7-6	TRBJ2-2	NA	CASSLSKRKNTGELFF	TGTGCCAGCAGCTTAAGTAAGCGAAAGAACACCGGGGAGCTGTTTTTT
NA	TRBV10-3	TRBJ1-1	NA	CAWGGTMNTEAFF	TGTGCCTGGGGGGGAACAATGAACACTGAAGCTTTCTTT
TRBD1	TRBV27	TRBJ1-1	NA	CASSLLRQGGTEAFF	TGTGCCAGCAGTTTACTCCGACAGGGAGGCACTGAAGCTTTCTTT
NA	TRBV6-1	TRBJ1-2	NA	CASSPEGGVRGYTF	TGTGCCAGCAGTCCAGAAGGGGGAGTCCGGGGCTACACCTTC
TRBD1	TRBV19	TRBJ1-2	NA	CASSTHRGLNYGYTF	TGTGCCAGTAGTACCCACAGGGGGCTTAACTATGGCTACACCTTC
NA	TRBV27	TRBJ2-2	NA	CASRQGDTNTGELFF	TGTGCCAGCAGACAAGGGGATACGAACACCGGGGAGCTGTTTTTT
TRBD1	TRBV19	TRBJ2-7	NA	CASSPGTATYEQYF	TGTGCCAGTAGTCCAGGGACAGCGACCTACGAGCAGTACTTC
TRBD2	TRBV4-1	TRBJ2-1	NA	CASSQTPLPGLAVYNEQFF	TGCGCCAGCAGCCAGACCCCCCTCCCGGGACTAGCGGTCTACAATGAGCAGTTCTTC
NA	TRBV18	TRBJ2-5	NA	CASSSRSPGSQETQYF	TGTGCCAGCTCATCACGATCTCCGGGATCCCAAGAGACCCAGTACTTC